This TCR beta chain appears in the sequencing data of a study of graft-versus-host responses after intestinal transplantation. Study results and caveats: Where graft-donor T cell macrochimerism was present, patients had high graft-versus-host to host-versus-graft clonal ratios in allografts.

Note on this clone: As yet, its antigen is unknown.

TCRdb's table, derived via immunoSEQ multiplex PCR, lists solely in-frame clones and lacks some. The table shows approximately 70,000 clones, with about 89% occurring only once. Germline V gene lookup returns CDR1 GTSNPN and CDR2 SVGIG (reference sequence). The CDR3 consists of 17 residues. Trimming shortened V by 7 bases and J by 0 bases, and 19 bases separated the two germline ends. This TCR derives from a human donor who received an intestinal transplant. Sequencing used unstimulated CD8+ T cells sorted from spleen or lymph node cells, obtained before intestinal transplant. The J gene is TRBJ2-6, the V gene TRBV30; D remains unclear. CDR3 nucleotides: TGTGCCTCGATGAGGTCCGATTCTACCTCTGGGGCCAACGTCCTGACTTTC. Amino acids: CASMRSDSTSGANVLTF.